A selection of T cell receptor beta chains follows, all from one sample in a study of control samples from healthy donors and cancer patients. Produced via immunoSEQ multiplex PCR; TCRdb's table is partial and in-frame only. The sample records tens of thousands of clones, about 90% being singletons. Specimen: PBMCs. These receptors were taken from a man aged 50 to 59 with head and neck cancer. Each CDR3 is given with its conserved first and last residue. A D gene is named only where the DNA matches it firmly. A clone size is listed for some rows: how often the clone was seen (once, few, many), or a class if it is expanded.

v_call,clone_size,j_call,d_call,cdr3_aa,cdr3_nt
TRBV30,-,TRBJ1-4,TRBD1,CAWSALRTGNEKLFF,TGTGCCTGGAGTGCCCTAAGGACAGGGAATGAAAAACTGTTTTTT
TRBV11-2,-,TRBJ2-7,-,CASSLGLLPEQYF,TGTGCCAGCAGCTTAGGACTCCTTCCCGAGCAGTACTTC
TRBV27,-,TRBJ2-2,-,CASSLQTGNSGELFF,TGTGCCAGCAGCCTTCAAACAGGGAACTCCGGGGAGCTGTTTTTT
TRBV27,once,TRBJ1-1,-,CAGSILGTNTEAFF,TGTGCCGGCAGTATCCTCGGGACGAACACTGAAGCTTTCTTT
TRBV28,-,TRBJ1-2,-,CASTVYGYTF,TGTGCCAGCACCGTCTATGGCTACACCTTC
TRBV20-1,-,TRBJ2-5,-,CSAMYETQYF,TGCAGTGCTATGTATGAGACCCAGTACTTC
TRBV9,-,TRBJ2-2,TRBD2,CASSVSSGGQNTGELFF,TGTGCCAGCAGCGTTAGTAGCGGGGGACAGAACACCGGGGAGCTGTTTTTT
TRBV7-6,-,TRBJ2-3,-,CASSRLGAGASDTQYF,TGTGCCAGCAGCCGCCTTGGTGCAGGGGCTTCAGATACGCAGTATTTT
TRBV11-2,-,TRBJ1-3,-,CASRGLRDNTIYF,TGTGCCAGCCGTGGGCTCAGGGATAACACCATATATTTT
TRBV6-1,-,TRBJ1-4,TRBD1,CASSEGSGGVKLFF,TGTGCCAGCAGTGAGGGATCAGGGGGGGTAAAACTGTTTTTT
TRBV18,once,TRBJ2-3,-,CASSPPMGAEISTDTQYF,TGTGCCAGCTCACCACCGATGGGAGCGGAGATTAGCACAGATACGCAGTATTTT
TRBV6-5,-,TRBJ1-1,-,CASSLRRQSGEAFF,TGTGCCAGCAGTTTACGGAGACAGAGCGGTGAAGCTTTCTTT
TRBV5-6,few,TRBJ2-2,TRBD2,CASSRGLAGNTGELFF,TGTGCCAGCAGCCGAGGACTAGCGGGGAACACCGGGGAGCTGTTTTTT
TRBV6-5,-,TRBJ2-7,-,CARNLNGKSSYEQYF,TGTGCCAGGAATCTAAATGGAAAAAGCTCCTACGAGCAGTACTTC
TRBV28,-,TRBJ1-6,-,CASNLQESNSPLHF,TGTGCCAGCAACCTACAGGAGAGTAATTCACCCCTCCACTTT
TRBV5-1,-,TRBJ2-3,-,CASNRGPGGTDTQYF,TGCGCCAGCAACCGCGGGCCTGGTGGCACAGATACGCAGTATTTT
TRBV11-3,-,TRBJ1-1,-,CASSSGRLAEAFF,TGTGCCAGCAGCTCAGGGAGGTTGGCTGAAGCTTTCTTT
TRBV7-2,-,TRBJ1-5,-,CASSSRALNQPQHF,TGTGCCAGCAGCTCCCGGGCCCTGAATCAGCCCCAGCATTTT
TRBV7-2,-,TRBJ2-7,TRBD2,CASNLAGAHYEQYF,TGTGCCAGCAATTTAGCGGGAGCTCACTACGAGCAGTACTTC
TRBV6-5,few,TRBJ1-1,-,CASKPDPSGPEAFF,TGTGCCAGCAAGCCGGACCCTTCTGGACCTGAAGCTTTCTTT
TRBV13,few,TRBJ2-1,TRBD1,CASSLGQGGTNEQFF,TGTGCCAGCAGCCTCGGACAGGGGGGGACTAATGAGCAGTTCTTC
TRBV27,-,TRBJ2-3,-,CASRRPGPPTDTQYF,TGTGCCAGCCGCCGGCCGGGACCGCCCACAGATACGCAGTATTTT
TRBV9,once,TRBJ2-7,-,CASSVDPGAYEQYF,TGTGCCAGCAGCGTGGATCCAGGCGCCTACGAGCAGTACTTC
TRBV27,-,TRBJ2-1,-,CASGTPYNEQFF,TGTGCCTCTGGGACCCCTTACAATGAGCAGTTCTTC
TRBV19,-,TRBJ2-3,-,CASSFNTDTQYF,TGTGCCAGTAGTTTCAACACAGATACGCAGTATTTT
TRBV7-8,few,TRBJ2-5,-,CASRNPWRGVGETQYF,TGTGCCAGCAGAAATCCTTGGAGGGGCGTGGGTGAGACCCAGTACTTC
TRBV19,-,TRBJ1-6,-,CASSLGGDNSPLHF,TGTGCCAGTAGCCTTGGGGGAGACAATTCACCCCTCCACTTT
TRBV27,-,TRBJ1-1,-,CASRRDGDTEAFF,TGTGCCAGCAGGAGGGATGGGGACACTGAAGCTTTCTTT
TRBV7-9,-,TRBJ2-1,TRBD2,CASSDLAGGPDEQFF,TGTGCCAGCAGCGACCTAGCGGGGGGGCCGGATGAGCAGTTCTTC
TRBV7-3,-,TRBJ2-2,-,CASSYNSGLAGELFF,TGTGCCAGCAGCTATAACTCGGGCCTGGCCGGGGAGCTGTTTTTT
TRBV28,-,TRBJ1-2,-,CASIRQRANYGYTF,TGTGCCAGCATTCGACAGAGAGCTAACTATGGCTACACCTTC
TRBV9,-,TRBJ2-7,-,CASSPRLERSAYEQYF,TGTGCCAGCAGTCCACGACTAGAACGGTCTGCCTACGAGCAGTACTTC
TRBV19,-,TRBJ2-3,-,CASREGDGKGTDTQYF,TGTGCCAGTAGAGAAGGGGATGGGAAAGGAACAGATACGCAGTATTTT
TRBV11-2,once,TRBJ2-1,TRBD2,CASSSLAGGTYNEQFF,TGTGCCAGCAGCTCACTAGCGGGGGGCACTTACAATGAGCAGTTCTTC
TRBV2,-,TRBJ1-5,-,CASRARGQVLNQPQHF,TGTGCCAGCAGGGCCCGGGGCCAGGTTCTAAATCAGCCCCAGCATTTT
TRBV9,-,TRBJ1-5,TRBD1,CASSVGAGGADQPQHF,TGTGCCAGCAGCGTAGGGGCAGGGGGCGCGGATCAGCCCCAGCATTTT
TRBV18,-,TRBJ2-7,TRBD1,CASSPGTGDYEQYF,TGTGCCAGCTCACCTGGGACAGGGGACTACGAGCAGTACTTC
TRBV3-1/TRBV3-2,-,TRBJ1-5,-,CASSRGGDQPQHF,TGTGCCAGCAGCCGAGGGGGGGACCAGCCCCAGCATTTT
TRBV14,once,TRBJ2-1,-,CASSQDTRAGRRFF,TGTGCCAGCAGCCAAGATACTAGGGCGGGCCGCCGGTTCTTC
TRBV2,-,TRBJ2-3,-,CASRRGDTQYF,TGTGCCAGTCGAAGGGGAGATACGCAGTATTTT
TRBV2,-,TRBJ2-4,-,CASRGRIIAKNIQYF,TGTGCCAGCAGGGGCAGGATAATAGCCAAAAACATTCAGTACTTC
TRBV6-5,once,TRBJ2-4,-,CASSYSGGTAKNIQYF,TGTGCCAGCAGTTACTCGGGGGGAACGGCCAAAAACATTCAGTACTTC
TRBV19,-,TRBJ2-1,TRBD1,CASSILQGANEQFF,TGTGCCAGTAGCATATTACAGGGGGCAAATGAGCAGTTCTTC
TRBV6-5,once,TRBJ2-3,TRBD1,CASSYSRTGQDTQYF,TGTGCCAGCAGTTACTCTCGGACAGGGCAAGATACGCAGTATTTT
TRBV29-1,-,TRBJ2-5,-,CSARRQTETQYF,TGCAGCGCCCGGCGACAGACAGAGACCCAGTACTTC
TRBV19,-,TRBJ2-7,-,CASSRTGLYEQYF,TGTGCCAGTAGCCGCACAGGTCTCTACGAGCAGTACTTC
TRBV2,-,TRBJ2-3,-,CASSELRSSQQYF,TGTGCCAGCAGTGAATTACGGTCTAGCCAGCAGTATTTT
TRBV11-1,few,TRBJ1-4,TRBD1,CASSLNTGGGEKLFF,TGTGCCAGCAGCTTAAATACAGGGGGCGGCGAAAAACTGTTTTTT
TRBV7-3,-,TRBJ1-1,-,CASSLRANTEAFF,TGTGCCAGCAGCTTAAGAGCGAACACTGAAGCTTTCTTT
TRBV10-3,-,TRBJ2-7,-,CAISRVDGRDPNEQYF,TGTGCCATCAGCCGCGTGGACGGGAGAGATCCTAACGAGCAGTACTTC
TRBV7-2,-,TRBJ1-3,-,CASSPARPGNTIYF,TGTGCCAGCAGCCCCGCCAGGCCGGGAAACACCATATATTTT
TRBV7-2,-,TRBJ2-5,TRBD1,CASSGGQGKETQYF,TGTGCCAGCAGCGGAGGACAGGGAAAAGAGACCCAGTACTTC
TRBV5-4,-,TRBJ2-6,TRBD1,CASRDRGRTGANVLTF,TGTGCCAGCAGAGACAGGGGGCGAACTGGGGCCAACGTCCTGACTTTC